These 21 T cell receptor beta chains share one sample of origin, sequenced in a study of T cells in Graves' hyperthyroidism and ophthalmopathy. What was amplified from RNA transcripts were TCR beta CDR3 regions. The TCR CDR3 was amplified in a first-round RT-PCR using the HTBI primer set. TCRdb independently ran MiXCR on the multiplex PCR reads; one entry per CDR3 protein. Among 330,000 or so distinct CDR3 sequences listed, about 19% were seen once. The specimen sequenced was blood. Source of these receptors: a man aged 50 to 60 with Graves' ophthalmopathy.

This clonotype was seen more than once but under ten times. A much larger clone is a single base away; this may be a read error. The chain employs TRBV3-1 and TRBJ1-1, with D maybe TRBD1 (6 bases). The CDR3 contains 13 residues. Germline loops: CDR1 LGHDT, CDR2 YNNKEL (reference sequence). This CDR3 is CAGSQGTRVEAFF. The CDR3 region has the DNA TGTGCCGGCAGCCAGGGGACCAGGGTTGAAGCTTTCTTT.

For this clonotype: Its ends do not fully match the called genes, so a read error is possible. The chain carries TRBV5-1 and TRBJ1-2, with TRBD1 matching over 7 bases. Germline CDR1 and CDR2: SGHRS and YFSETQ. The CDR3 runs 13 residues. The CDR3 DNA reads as TGTGCCAGCAGCCCTGGACAGGATCAAAGCTACACCTTC. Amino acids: CASSPGQDQSYTF.

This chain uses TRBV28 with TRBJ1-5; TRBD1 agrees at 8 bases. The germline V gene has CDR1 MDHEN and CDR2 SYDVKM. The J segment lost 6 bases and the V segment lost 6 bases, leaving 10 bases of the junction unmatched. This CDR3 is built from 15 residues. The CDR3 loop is CASRPATGVGQPQHF. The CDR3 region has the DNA TGTGCCAGCAGACCAGCGACAGGGGTCGGTCAGCCCCAGCATTTT.

CDR3 amino acids: CASSDSGANYGYTF. The CDR3 DNA reads TGTGCCAGCAGCGATTCTGGGGCTAACTATGGCTACACCTTC. The rearrangement joins TRBV11-1 to TRBJ1-2; the D is unclear. Deletions cut 5 bases from V and 0 bases from J, with 10 bases between. This CDR3 spans 14 amino acids. Germline V gene data show CDR1 as SGHAT and CDR2 as FQDESV (reference sequence).

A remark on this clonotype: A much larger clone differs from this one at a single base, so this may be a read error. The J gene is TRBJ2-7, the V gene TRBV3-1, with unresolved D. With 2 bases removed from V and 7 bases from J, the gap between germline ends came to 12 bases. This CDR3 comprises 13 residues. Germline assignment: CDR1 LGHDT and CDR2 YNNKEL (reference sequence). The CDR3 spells CASSQMVRREQYF. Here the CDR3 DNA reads TGTGCCAGCAGCCAAATGGTAAGACGGGAGCAGTACTTC.

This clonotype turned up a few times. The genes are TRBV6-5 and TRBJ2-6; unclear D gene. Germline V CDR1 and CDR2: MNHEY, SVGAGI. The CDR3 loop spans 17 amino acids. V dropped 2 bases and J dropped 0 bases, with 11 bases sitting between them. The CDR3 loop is CASSYGQRRSGANVLTF. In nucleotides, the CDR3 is TGTGCCAGCAGTTACGGGCAGAGACGCTCTGGGGCCAACGTCCTGACTTTC.

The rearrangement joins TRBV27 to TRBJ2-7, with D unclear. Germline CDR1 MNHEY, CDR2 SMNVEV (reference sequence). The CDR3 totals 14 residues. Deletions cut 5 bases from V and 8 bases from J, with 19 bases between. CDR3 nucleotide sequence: TGTGCCAGCAGTCCCTCTAATAGTATCCGCCAGCAGTACTTC. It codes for CASSPSNSIRQQYF.

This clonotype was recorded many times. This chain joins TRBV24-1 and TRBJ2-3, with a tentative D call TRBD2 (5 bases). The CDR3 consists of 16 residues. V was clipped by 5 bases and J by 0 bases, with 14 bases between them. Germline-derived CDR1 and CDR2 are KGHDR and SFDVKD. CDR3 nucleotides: TGTGCCACCAGTGGAGGGAGAAAGCCTAGCACAGATACGCAGTATTTT. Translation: CATSGGRKPSTDTQYF.

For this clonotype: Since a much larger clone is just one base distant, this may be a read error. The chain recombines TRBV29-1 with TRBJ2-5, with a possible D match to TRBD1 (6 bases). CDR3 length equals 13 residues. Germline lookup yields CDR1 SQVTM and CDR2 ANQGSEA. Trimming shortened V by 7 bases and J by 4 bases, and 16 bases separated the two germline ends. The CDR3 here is CSGYRAWAETQYF. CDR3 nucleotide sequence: TGCAGCGGATACAGGGCCTGGGCAGAGACCCAGTACTTC. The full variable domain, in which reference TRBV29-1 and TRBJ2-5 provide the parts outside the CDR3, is SAVISQKPSRDICQRGTSLTIQCQVDSQVTMMFWYRQQPGQSLTLIATANQGSEATYESGFVIDKFPISRPNLTFSTLTVSNMSPEDSSIYLCSGYRAWAETQYFGPGTRLLVL.

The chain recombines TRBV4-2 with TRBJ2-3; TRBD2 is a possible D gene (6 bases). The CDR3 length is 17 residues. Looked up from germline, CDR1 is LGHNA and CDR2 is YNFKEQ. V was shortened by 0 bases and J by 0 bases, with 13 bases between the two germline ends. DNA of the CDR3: TGTGCCAGCAGCCAAGATGGGCGGGAAGGGAGCACAGATACGCAGTATTTT. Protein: CASSQDGREGSTDTQYF.

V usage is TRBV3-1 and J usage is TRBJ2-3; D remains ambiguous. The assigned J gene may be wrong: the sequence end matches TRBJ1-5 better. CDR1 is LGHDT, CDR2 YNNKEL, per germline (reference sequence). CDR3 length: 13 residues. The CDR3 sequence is CASSQVLVDTQHF. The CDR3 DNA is TGTGCCAGCAGCCAAGTACTTGTGGATACGCAGCATTTT.

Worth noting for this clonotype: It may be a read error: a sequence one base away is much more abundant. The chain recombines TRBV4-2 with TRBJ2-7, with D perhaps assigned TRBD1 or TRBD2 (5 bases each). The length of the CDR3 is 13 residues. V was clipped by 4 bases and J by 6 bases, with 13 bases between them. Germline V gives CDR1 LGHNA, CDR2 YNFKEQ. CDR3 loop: CASSRDGFSEQYF. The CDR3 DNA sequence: TGTGCCAGCAGCCGGGACGGCTTCAGCGAGCAGTACTTC.

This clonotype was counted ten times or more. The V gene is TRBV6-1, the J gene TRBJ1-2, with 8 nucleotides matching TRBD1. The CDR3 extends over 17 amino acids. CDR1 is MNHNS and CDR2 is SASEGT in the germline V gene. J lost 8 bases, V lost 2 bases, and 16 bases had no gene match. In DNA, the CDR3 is TGTGCCAGCAGTGAAAGGATTGGACAGGGTTTTTCGGAGGGCTACACCTTC. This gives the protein CASSERIGQGFSEGYTF.

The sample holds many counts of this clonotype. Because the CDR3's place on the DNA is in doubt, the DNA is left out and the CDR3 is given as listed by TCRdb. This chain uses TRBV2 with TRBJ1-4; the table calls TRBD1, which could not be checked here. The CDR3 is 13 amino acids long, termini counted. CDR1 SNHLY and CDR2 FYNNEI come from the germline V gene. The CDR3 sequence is CASILGVDEKLFF.

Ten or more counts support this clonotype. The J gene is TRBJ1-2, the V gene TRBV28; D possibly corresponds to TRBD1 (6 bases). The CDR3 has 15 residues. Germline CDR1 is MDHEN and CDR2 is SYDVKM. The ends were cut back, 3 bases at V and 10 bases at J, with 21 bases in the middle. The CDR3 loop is CASSLPGGTTFFYTF. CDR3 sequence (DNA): TGTGCCAGCAGTTTGCCGGGGGGCACGACCTTTTTCTACACCTTC.

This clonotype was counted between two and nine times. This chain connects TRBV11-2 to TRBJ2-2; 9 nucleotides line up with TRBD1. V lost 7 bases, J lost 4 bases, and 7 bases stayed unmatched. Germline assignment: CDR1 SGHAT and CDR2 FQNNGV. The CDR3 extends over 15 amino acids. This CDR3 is CASTYTGGRTGELFF. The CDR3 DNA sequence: TGTGCCAGCACCTATACAGGGGGCCGCACCGGGGAGCTGTTTTTT.

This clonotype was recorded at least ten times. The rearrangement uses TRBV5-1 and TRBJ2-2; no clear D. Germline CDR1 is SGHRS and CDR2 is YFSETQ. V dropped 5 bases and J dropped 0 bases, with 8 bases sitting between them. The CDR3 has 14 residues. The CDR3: CASRDGANTGELFF. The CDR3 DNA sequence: TGCGCCAGCAGAGACGGAGCGAACACCGGGGAGCTGTTTTTT.

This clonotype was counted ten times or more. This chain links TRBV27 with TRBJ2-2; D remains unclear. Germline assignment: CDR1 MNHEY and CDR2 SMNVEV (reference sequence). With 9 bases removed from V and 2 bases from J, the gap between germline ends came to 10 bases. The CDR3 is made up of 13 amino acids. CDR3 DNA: TGTGCCAGTAGGGCCACTAACACCGGGGAGCTGTTTTTT. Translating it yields CASRATNTGELFF.

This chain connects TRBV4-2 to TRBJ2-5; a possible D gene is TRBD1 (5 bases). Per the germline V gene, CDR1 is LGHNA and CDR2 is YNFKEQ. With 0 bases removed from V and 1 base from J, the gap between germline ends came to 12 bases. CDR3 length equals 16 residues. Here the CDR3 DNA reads TGTGCCAGCAGCCAAGATGGGCAGGGTTCCCAAGAGACCCAGTACTTC. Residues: CASSQDGQGSQETQYF.

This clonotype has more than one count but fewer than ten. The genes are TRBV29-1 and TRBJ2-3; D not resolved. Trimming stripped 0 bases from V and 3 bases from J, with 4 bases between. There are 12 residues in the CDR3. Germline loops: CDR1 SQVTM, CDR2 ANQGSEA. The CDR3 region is CSVEEVTDTQYF. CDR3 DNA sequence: TGCAGCGTTGAAGAGGTGACAGATACGCAGTATTTT.

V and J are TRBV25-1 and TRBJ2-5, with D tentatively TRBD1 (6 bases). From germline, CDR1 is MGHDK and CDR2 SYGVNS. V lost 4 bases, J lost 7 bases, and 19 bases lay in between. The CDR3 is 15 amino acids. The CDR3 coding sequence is TGTGCCAGCAGTGCAAGGGACACCCCCCTAGGGACCCAGTACTTC. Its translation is CASSARDTPLGTQYF.